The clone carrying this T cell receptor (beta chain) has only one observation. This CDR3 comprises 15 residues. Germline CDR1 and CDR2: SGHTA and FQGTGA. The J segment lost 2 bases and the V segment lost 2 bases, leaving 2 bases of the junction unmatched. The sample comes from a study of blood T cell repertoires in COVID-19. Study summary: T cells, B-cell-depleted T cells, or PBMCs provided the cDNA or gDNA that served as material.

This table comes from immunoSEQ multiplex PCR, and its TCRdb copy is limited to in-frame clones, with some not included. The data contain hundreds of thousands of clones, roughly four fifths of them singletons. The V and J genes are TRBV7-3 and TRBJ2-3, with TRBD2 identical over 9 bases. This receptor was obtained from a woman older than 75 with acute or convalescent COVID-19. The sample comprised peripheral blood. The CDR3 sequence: CASSLAGGTTDTQYF. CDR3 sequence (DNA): TGTGCCAGCAGCTTAGCGGGGGGGACCACAGATACGCAGTATTTT.